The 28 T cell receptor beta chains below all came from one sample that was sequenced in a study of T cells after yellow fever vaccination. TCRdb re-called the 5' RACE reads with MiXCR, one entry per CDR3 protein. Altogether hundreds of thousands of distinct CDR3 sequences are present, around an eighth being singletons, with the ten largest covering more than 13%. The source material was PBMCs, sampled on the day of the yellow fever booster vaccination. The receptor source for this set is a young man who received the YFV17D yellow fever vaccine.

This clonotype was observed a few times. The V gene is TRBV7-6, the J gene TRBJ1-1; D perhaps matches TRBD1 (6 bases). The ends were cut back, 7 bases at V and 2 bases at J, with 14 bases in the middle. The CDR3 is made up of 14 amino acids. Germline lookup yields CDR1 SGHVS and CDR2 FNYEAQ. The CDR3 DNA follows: TGTGCCAGCACCCACCTGGACAGTAACACTGAAGCTTTCTTT. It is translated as CASTHLDSNTEAFF. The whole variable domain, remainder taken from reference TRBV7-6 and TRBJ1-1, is GAGVSQSPRYKVTKRGQDVALRCDPISGHVSLYWYRQALGQGPEFLTYFNYEAQQDKSGLPNDRFSAERPEGSISTLTIQRTEQRDSAMYRCASTHLDSNTEAFFGQGTRLTVV.

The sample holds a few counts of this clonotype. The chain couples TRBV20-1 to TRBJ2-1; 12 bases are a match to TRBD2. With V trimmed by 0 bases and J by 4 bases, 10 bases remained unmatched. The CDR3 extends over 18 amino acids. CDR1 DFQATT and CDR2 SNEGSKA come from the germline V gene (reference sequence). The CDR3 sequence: CSARDVLAGGPMYNEQFF. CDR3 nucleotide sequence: TGCAGTGCTAGAGATGTTCTAGCGGGAGGGCCCATGTACAATGAGCAGTTCTTC.

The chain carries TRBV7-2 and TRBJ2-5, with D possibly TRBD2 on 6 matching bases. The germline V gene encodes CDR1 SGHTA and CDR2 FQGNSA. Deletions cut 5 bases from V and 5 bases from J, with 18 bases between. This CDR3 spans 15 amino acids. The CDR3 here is CASSLNRRGSETQYF. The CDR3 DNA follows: TGTGCCAGCAGCCTTAACCGGCGGGGTTCCGAGACCCAGTACTTC.

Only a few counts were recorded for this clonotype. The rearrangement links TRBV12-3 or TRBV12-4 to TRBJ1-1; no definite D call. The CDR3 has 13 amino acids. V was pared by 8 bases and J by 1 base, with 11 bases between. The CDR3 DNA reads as TGTGCCAGCCAAAAGCCCGGGAACACTGAAGCTTTCTTT. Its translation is CASQKPGNTEAFF.

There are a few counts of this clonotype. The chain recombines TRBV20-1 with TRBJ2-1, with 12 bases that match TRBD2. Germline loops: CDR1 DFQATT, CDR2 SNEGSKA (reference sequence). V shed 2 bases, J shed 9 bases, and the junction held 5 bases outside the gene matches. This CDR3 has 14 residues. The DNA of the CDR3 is TGCAGTGCTAGATCGACTAGCGGGAGCCCTGAGCAGTTCTTC. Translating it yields CSARSTSGSPEQFF.

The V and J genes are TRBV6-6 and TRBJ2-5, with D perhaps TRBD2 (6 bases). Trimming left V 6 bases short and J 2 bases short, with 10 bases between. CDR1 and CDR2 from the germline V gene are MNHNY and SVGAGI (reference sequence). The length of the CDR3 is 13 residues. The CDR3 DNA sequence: TGTGCCAGCAGAACTAGCTATCAAGAGACCCAGTACTTC. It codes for CASRTSYQETQYF.

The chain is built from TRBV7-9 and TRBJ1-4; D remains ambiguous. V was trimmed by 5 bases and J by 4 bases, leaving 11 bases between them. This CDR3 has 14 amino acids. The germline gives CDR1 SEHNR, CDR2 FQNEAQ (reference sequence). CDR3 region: CASSPSALNEKLFF. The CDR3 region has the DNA TGTGCCAGCAGCCCATCGGCTCTTAATGAAAAACTGTTTTTT.

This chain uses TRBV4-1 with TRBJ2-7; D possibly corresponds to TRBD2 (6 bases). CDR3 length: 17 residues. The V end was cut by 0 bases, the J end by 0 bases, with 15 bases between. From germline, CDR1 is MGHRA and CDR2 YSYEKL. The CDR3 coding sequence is TGCGCCAGCAGCCAAGAGGCGATCGGGAGCTTCTCCTACGAGCAGTACTTC. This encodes CASSQEAIGSFSYEQYF.

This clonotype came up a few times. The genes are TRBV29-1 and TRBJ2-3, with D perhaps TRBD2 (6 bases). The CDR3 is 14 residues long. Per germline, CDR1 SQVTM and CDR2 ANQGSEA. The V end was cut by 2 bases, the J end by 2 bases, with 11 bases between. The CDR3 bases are TGCAGCGTTGAACCACTAGCCACCACAGATACGCAGTATTTT. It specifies CSVEPLATTDTQYF.

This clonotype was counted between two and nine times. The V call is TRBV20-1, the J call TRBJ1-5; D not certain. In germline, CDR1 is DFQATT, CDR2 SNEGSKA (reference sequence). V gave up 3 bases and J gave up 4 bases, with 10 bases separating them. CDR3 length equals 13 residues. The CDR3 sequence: CSASASQNQPQHF. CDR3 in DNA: TGCAGTGCTAGTGCCAGCCAGAATCAGCCCCAGCATTTT.

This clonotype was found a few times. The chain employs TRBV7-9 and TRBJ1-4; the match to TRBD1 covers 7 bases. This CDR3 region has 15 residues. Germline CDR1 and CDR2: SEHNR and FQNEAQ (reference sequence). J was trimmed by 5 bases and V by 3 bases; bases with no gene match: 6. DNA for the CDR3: TGTGCCAGCAGCTTTGGGGGACAGTTCAATGAAAAACTGTTTTTT. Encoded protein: CASSFGGQFNEKLFF.

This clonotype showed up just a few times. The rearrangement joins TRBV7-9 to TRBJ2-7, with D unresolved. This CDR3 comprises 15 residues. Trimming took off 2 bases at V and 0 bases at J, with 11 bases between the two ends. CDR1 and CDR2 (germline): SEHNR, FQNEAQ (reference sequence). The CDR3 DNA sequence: TGTGCCAGCAGCTTATACGAGGAAAGCTCCTACGAGCAGTACTTC. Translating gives CASSLYEESSYEQYF.

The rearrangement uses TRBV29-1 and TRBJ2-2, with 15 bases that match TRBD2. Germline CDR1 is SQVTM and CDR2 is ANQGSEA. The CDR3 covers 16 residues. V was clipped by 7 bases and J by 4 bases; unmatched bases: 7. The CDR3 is CSAGLAGGPGTGELFF. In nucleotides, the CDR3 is TGCAGCGCTGGACTAGCGGGAGGGCCTGGCACCGGGGAGCTGTTTTTT.

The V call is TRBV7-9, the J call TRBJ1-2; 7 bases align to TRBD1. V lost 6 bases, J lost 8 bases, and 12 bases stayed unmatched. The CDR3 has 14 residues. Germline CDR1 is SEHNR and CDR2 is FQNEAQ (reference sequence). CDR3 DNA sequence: TGTGCCAGCAGGGAGAGCGGACAGGTCTACGGCTACACCTTC. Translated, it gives CASRESGQVYGYTF.

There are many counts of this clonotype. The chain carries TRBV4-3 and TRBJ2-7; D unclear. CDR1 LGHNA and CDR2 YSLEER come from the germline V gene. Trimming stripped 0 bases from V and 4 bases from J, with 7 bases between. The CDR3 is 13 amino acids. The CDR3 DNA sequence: TGCGCCAGCAGCCAAGACACCAGGTACGAGCAGTACTTC. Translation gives CASSQDTRYEQYF.

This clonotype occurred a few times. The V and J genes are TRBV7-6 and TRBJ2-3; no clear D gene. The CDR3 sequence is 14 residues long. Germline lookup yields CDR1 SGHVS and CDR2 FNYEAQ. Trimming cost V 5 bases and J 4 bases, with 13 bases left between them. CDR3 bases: TGTGCCAGCAGCGGTGAGGATTGGCCAGATACGCAGTATTTT. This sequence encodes CASSGEDWPDTQYF.

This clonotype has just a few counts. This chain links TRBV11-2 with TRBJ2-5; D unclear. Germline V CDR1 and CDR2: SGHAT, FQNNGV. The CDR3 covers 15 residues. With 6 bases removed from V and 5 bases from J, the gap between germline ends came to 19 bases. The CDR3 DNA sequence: TGTGCCAGCAGAACCTCGGCGGCGATGGGGGAGACCCAGTACTTC. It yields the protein CASRTSAAMGETQYF.

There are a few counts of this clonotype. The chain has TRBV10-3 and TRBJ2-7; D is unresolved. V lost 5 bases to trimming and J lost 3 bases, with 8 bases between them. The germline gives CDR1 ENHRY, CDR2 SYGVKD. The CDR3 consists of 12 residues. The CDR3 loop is CAISTAIYEQYF. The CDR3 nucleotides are TGTGCCATCAGTACGGCGATCTACGAGCAGTACTTC.

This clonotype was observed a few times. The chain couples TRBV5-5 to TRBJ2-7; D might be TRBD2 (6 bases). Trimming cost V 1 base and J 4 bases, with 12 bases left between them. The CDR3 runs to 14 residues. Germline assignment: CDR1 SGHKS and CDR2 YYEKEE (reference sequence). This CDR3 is CASSLILGGYEQYF. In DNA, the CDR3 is TGTGCCAGCAGCTTGATTCTGGGGGGATACGAGCAGTACTTC.

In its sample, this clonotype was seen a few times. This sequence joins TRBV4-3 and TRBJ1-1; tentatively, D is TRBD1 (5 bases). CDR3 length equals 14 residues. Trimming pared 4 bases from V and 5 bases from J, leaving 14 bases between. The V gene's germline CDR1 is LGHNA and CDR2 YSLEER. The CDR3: CASSPYGAWTEAFF. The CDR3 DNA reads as TGCGCCAGCAGCCCATACGGGGCGTGGACTGAAGCTTTCTTT.

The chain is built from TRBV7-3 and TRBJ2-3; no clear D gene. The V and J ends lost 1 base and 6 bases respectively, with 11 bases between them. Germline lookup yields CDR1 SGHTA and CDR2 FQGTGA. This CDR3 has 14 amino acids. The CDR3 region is CASSLRTREDTQYF. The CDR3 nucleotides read TGTGCCAGCAGCTTAAGAACGCGTGAGGATACGCAGTATTTT.

The CDR3 DNA sequence: TGCAGCGTTACTAGCGGGAGTGGTTACGAGCAGTACTTC. This codes for CSVTSGSGYEQYF. The chain has TRBV29-1 and TRBJ2-7; 11 positions agree with TRBD2. V lost 5 bases, J lost 4 bases, and 4 bases stayed unmatched. The germline gives CDR1 SQVTM, CDR2 ANQGSEA. The CDR3 loop spans 13 amino acids.

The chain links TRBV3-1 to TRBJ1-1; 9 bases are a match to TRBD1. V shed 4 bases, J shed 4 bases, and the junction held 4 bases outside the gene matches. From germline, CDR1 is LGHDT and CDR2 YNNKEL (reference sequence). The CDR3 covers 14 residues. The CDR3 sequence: CASSRQGVSTEAFF. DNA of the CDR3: TGTGCCAGCAGCCGACAGGGGGTGAGCACTGAAGCTTTCTTT.

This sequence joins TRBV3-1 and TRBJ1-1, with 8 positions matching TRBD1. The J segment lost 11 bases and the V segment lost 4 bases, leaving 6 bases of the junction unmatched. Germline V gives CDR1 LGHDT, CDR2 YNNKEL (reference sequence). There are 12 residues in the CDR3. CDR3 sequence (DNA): TGTGCCAGCAGCCGGGACAGGAATCGCGCTTTCTTT. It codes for CASSRDRNRAFF.

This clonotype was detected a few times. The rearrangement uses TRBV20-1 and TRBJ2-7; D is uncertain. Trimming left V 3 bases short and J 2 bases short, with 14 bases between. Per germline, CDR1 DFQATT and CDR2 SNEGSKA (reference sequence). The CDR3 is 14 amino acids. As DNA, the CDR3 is TGCAGTGCTAGCTTGACTGGCTTCACCTACGAGCAGTACTTC. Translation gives CSASLTGFTYEQYF.

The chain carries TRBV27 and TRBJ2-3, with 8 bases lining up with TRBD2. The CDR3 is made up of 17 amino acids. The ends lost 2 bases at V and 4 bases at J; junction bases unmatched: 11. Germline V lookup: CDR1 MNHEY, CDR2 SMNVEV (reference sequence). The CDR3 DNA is TGTGCCAGCAGTTTAAGATTGGGTGCTAGCGGGTCAGATACGCAGTATTTT. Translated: CASSLRLGASGSDTQYF.

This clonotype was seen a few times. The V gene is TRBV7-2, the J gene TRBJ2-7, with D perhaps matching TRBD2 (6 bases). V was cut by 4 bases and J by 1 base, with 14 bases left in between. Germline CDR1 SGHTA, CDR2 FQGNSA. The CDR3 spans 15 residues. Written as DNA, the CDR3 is TGTGCCAGCAGCTCGGGCGGGAAGGGTTCCTACGAGCAGTACTTC. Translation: CASSSGGKGSYEQYF.

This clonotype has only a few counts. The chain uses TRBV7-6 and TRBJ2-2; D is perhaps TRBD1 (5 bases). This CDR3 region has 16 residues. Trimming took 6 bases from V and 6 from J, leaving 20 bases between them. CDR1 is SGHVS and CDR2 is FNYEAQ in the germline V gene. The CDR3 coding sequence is TGTGCCAGCAGTACCGTTACAGGTTCCACGTCCGGGGAGCTGTTTTTT. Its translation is CASSTVTGSTSGELFF.